This paragraph reports one T cell receptor beta chain. Its target is unknown. TCRdb processed the 5' RACE reads again and assigns one entry to each CDR3 protein, with no DNA. The sample features under 600,000 distinct CDR3 sequences, with under 1.5% in its top ten. This entry belongs to a study of T cells expressing NK-cell markers. CDR3 size: 12 residues. Germline CDR1 reads LGHDT; CDR2 reads YNNKEL (reference sequence). Study results and caveats: Certain NKG2C+ T cell clones were expanded, and their HCMV specificity remained unclear.

The sequence was collected from a woman in her fifties or sixties in good health. The chain couples TRBV3-1 to TRBJ1-3; TCRdb returns TRBD1, unconfirmable since there is no DNA. The source material was blood T cells: a sorted CD56 or NKG2C T cell subset, CD4+ or CD8+ T cells, or bulk PBMC T cells (not recorded which). The chain's CDR3 is CASSHSGYTIYF.